This T cell receptor beta chain was obtained from a study of T cell responses to AZD1222 COVID-19 vaccine. Study results and limitations: Females outnumbered males among donors, who were mostly white British; clonal diversity was possibly underestimated.

Assay used: immunoSEQ multiplex PCR; TCRdb lists only in-frame clones, some missing. The sample has 70,000 or so clones, about 80% seen once. The length of the CDR3 is 15 residues. CDR1 and CDR2 from the germline V gene are ENHRY and SYGVKD. The V segment lost 11 bases and the J segment 3 bases; nucleotides outside the gene matches: 13. This clone was observed a handful of times. Antigen specificity is unknown. This clonotype was obtained from an adult who received the AZD1222 COVID-19 vaccine. This chain links TRBV10-3 with TRBJ1-1, with 9 nucleotides matching TRBD1. The sample in question was peripheral blood, obtained 28 days after the second AZD1222 dose. The CDR3 sequence: CAARGTGNLYTEAFF. The DNA for the CDR3 is TGTGCCGCTCGGGGGACAGGGAACTTGTACACTGAAGCTTTCTTT.